A single T cell receptor beta chain is shown here with its context. This CDR3 region has 13 residues. Germline V gene sequence: CDR1 GTSNPN, CDR2 SVGIG (reference sequence). Trimming took 5 bases from V and 10 from J; bases not matched to a gene: 12. These data originate in a study of shared clonotypes between healthy human individuals. Sequencing used immunoSEQ multiplex PCR; TCRdb keeps in-frame clones, though not all of them. Seen here are about a million clones, 76% observed once, and the top ten hold over 1.3%. The V and J genes are TRBV30 and TRBJ2-3; 7 positions match TRBD1. This receptor was obtained from a man younger than 35 in good health. Sequences were obtained from memory CD4+ T cells sorted from blood. Described subset: CD45RA-negative fraction. The CDR3 coding sequence is TGTGCCTGGGGACGACAGGGTGGGATCTCGCAGTATTTT. It codes for CAWGRQGGISQYF.